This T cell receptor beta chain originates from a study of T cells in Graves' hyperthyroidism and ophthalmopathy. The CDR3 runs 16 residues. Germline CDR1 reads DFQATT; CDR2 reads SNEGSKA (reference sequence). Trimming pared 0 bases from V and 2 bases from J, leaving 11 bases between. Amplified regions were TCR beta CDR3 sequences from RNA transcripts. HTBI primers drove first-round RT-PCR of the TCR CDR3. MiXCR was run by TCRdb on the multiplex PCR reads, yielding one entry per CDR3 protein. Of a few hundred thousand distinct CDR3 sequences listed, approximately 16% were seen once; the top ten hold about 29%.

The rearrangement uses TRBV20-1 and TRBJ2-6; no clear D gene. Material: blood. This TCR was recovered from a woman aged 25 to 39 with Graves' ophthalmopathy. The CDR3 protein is CSARDSRAPGANVLTF. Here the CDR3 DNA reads TGCAGTGCTAGAGATAGTAGGGCCCCTGGGGCCAACGTCCTGACTTTC.